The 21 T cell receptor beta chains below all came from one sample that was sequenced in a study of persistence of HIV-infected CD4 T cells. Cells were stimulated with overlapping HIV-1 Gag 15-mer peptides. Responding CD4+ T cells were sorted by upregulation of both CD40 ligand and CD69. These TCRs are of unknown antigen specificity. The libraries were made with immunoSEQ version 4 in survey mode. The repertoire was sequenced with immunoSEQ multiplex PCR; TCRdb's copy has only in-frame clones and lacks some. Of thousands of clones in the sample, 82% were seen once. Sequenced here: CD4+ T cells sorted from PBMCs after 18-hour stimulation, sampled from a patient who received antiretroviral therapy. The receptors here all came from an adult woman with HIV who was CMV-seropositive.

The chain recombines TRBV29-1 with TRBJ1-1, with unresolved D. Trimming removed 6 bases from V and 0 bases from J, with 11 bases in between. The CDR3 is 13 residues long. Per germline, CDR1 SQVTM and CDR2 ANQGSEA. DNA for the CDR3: TGCAGCGTCGGACGGCACTTGAACACTGAAGCTTTCTTT. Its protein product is CSVGRHLNTEAFF.

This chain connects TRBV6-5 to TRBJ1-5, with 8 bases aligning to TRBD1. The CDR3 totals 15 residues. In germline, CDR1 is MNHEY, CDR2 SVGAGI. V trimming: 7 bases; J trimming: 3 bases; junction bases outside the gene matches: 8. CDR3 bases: TGTGCCAGCAATCTCGAGGGACAGGCCAATCAGCCCCAGCATTTT. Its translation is CASNLEGQANQPQHF.

For the CDR3, the DNA is TGTGCCTGGGCCCTCGGGGGGAGCTATGGCTACACCTTC. It codes for CAWALGGSYGYTF. The rearrangement links TRBV30 to TRBJ1-2; a possible D gene is TRBD1 (5 bases). The V end lost 5 bases, the J end lost 4 bases, and 14 bases lay between the germline ends. CDR3 length: 13 residues. The germline V gene encodes CDR1 GTSNPN and CDR2 SVGIG (reference sequence).

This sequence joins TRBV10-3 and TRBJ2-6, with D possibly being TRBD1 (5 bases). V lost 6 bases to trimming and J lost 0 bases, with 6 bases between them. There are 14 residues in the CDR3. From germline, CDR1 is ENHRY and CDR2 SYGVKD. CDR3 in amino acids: CAIRGDSGANVLTF. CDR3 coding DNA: TGTGCCATCAGAGGGGACTCTGGGGCCAACGTCCTGACTTTC.

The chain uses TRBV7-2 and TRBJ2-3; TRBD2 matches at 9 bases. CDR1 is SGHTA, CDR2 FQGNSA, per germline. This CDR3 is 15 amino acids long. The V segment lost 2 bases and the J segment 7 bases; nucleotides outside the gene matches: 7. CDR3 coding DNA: TGTGCCAGCAGCTTACTCGGCGGGGGGGCAAATACGCAGTATTTT. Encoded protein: CASSLLGGGANTQYF.

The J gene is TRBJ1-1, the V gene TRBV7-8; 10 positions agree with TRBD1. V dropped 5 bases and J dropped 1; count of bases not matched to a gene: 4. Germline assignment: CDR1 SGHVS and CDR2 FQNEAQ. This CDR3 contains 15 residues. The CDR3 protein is CASSARDRGNTEAFF. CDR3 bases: TGTGCCAGCAGCGCTAGGGACAGGGGGAACACTGAAGCTTTCTTT. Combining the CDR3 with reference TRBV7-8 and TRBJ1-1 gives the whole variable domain GAGVSQSPRYKVAKRGQDVALRCDPISGHVSLFWYQQALGQGPEFLTYFQNEAQLDKSGLPSDRFFAERPEGSVSTLKIQRTQQEDSAVYLCASSARDRGNTEAFFGQGTRLTVV.

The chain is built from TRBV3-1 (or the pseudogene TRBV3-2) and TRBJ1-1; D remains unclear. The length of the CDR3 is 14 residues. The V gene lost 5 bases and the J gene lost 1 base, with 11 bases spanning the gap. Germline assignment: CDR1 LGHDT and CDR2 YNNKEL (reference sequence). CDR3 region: CASSSSVTNTEAFF. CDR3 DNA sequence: TGTGCCAGCAGCTCCTCGGTAACGAACACTGAAGCTTTCTTT.

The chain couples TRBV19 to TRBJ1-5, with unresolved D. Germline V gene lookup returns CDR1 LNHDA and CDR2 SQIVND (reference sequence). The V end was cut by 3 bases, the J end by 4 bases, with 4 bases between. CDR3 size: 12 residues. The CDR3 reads CASSIGNQPQHF. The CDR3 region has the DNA TGTGCCAGTAGTATCGGAAATCAGCCCCAGCATTTT.

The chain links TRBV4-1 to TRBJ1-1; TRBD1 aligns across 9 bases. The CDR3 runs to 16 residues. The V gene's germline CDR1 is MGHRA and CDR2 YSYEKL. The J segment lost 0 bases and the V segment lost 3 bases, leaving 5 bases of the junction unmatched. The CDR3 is CASSHRQGVLNTEAFF. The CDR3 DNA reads TGCGCCAGCAGCCACAGACAGGGGGTTTTGAACACTGAAGCTTTCTTT.

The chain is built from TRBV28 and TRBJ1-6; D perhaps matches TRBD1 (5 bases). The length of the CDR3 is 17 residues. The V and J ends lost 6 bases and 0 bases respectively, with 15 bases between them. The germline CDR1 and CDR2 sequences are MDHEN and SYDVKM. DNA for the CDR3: TGTGCCAGCAGCCTTGGGCAGGGAAGCTCCTATAATTCACCCCTCCACTTT. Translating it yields CASSLGQGSSYNSPLHF.

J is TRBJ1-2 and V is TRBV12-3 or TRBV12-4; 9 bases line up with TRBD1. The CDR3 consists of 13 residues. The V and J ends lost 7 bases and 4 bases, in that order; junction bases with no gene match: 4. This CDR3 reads CASKQGQGYGYTF. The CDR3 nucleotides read TGTGCCAGCAAACAGGGACAGGGCTATGGCTACACCTTC.

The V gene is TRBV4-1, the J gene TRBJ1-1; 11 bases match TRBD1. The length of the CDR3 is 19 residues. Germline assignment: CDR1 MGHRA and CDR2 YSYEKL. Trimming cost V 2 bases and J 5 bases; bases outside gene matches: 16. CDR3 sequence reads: CASSQTTRLSGQGATEAFF. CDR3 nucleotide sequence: TGCGCCAGCAGCCAAACTACCAGGCTGAGCGGACAGGGGGCTACTGAAGCTTTCTTT.

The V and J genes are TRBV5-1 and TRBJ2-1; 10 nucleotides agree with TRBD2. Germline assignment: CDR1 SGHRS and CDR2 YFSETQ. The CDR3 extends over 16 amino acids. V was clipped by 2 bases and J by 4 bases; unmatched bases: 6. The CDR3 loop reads CASSFPSGSVYNEQFF. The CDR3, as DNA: TGCGCCAGCAGCTTTCCTAGCGGGAGCGTTTACAATGAGCAGTTCTTC.

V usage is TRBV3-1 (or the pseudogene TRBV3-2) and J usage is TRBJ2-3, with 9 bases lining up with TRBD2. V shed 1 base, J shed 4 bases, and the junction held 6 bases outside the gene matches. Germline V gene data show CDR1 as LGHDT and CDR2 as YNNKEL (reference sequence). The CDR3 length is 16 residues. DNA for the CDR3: TGTGCCAGCAGCCAAGTATTTAGCGGGAGCCCAGATACGCAGTATTTT. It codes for CASSQVFSGSPDTQYF.

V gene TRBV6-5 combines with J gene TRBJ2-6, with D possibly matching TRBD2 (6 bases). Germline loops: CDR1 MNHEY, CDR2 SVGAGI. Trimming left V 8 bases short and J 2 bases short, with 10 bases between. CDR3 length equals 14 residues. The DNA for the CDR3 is TGTGCCAGCCGGCGGGGTGCTGGGGCCAACGTCCTGACTTTC. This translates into CASRRGAGANVLTF.

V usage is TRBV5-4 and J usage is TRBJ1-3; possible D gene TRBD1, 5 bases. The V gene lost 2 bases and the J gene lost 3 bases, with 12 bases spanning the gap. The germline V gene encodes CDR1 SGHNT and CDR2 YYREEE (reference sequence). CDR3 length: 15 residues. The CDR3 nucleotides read TGTGCCAGCAGCTTACAGGCGTTAAGTGGAAACACCATATATTTT. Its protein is CASSLQALSGNTIYF.

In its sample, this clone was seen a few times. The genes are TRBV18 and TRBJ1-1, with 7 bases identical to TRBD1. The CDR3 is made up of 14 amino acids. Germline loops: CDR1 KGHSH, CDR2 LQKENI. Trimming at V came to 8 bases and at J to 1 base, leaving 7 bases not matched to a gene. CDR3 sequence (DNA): TGTGCCAGCACCCGACAGGGATCGAACACTGAAGCTTTCTTT. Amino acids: CASTRQGSNTEAFF. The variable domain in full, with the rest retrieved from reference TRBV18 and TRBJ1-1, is NAGVMQNPRHLVRRRGQEARLRCSPMKGHSHVYWYRQLPEEGLKFMVYLQKENIIDESGMPKERFSAEFPKEGPSILRIQQVVRGDSAAYFCASTRQGSNTEAFFGQGTRLTVV.

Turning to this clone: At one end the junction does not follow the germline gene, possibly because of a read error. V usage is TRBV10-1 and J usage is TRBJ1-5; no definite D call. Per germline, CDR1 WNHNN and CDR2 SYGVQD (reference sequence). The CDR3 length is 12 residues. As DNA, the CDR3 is TGCGCCAGCAGTGAACGGAATCGGCCCCAGCATTTT. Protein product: CASSERNRPQHF.

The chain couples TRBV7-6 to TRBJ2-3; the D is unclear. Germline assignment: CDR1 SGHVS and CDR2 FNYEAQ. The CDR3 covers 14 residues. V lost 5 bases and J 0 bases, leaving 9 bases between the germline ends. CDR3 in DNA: TGTGCCAGCAGCCTGAGTTACAGCACAGATACGCAGTATTTT. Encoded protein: CASSLSYSTDTQYF. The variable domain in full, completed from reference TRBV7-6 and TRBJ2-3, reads GAGVSQSPRYKVTKRGQDVALRCDPISGHVSLYWYRQALGQGPEFLTYFNYEAQQDKSGLPNDRFSAERPEGSISTLTIQRTEQRDSAMYRCASSLSYSTDTQYFGPGTRLTVL.

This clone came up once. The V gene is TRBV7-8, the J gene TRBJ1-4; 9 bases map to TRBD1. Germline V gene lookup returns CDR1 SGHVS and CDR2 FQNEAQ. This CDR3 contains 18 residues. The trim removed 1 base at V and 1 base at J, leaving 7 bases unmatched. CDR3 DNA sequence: TGTGCCAGCAGCTTAGGGGGACAGGGAGGTTTAACTAATGAAAAACTGTTTTTT. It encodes CASSLGGQGGLTNEKLFF.

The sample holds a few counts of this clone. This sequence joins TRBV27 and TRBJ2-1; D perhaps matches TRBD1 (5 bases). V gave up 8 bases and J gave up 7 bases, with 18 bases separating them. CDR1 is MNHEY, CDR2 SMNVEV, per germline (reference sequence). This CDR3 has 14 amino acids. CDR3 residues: CASSSMGLRNEQFF. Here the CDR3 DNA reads TGTGCCAGCTCCTCCATGGGGCTCCGGAATGAGCAGTTCTTC.